This entry describes one T cell receptor beta chain. TCRdb's table, derived via immunoSEQ multiplex PCR, lists solely in-frame clones and lacks some. The sample contains more than 90,000 clones, 95% of which appear only once. The sample comes from a study of technical replicates of blood from a few donors. This CDR3 has 15 amino acids. Germline CDR1 reads MNHNY; CDR2 reads SVGAGI (reference sequence). Germline trimming cut 4 bases from V and 6 bases from J; bases unmatched to any gene: 11. The rearrangement joins TRBV6-6 to TRBJ1-1; 7 positions agree with TRBD1. Sequencing was performed on T cells isolated from PBMCs. This sequence was found in a human donor in good health. CDR3 in amino acids: CASSFNTGALSEAFF. CDR3 in DNA: TGTGCCAGCAGTTTTAATACAGGGGCTCTTTCTGAAGCTTTCTTT.